This T cell receptor beta chain was sequenced for a study of cytomegalovirus exposure and HLA in healthy donors. Study-level points and caveats: TCR sequences were mostly rare, though some public TCRs occurred in many donors. The classifier reportedly diagnosed cytomegalovirus status with high sensitivity and specificity. Sequencing depth across donors, presence/absence analyses assumed, was roughly uniform. Follow-up analysis later connected one missense variant in DCLRE1C with trimming of TCR beta V- and J-genes.

The PCR had 60 Vbeta and 13 Jbeta primers. The protocol was immunoSEQ multiplex PCR, while the TCRdb copy is restricted to in-frame clones and leaves out a portion. The sample shows 150,000 to 200,000 clones, approximately 84% of them seen only once. The V gene end was trimmed by 5 bases and the J gene end by 8 bases; junction bases not matched to a gene: 9. The CDR3 loop spans 17 amino acids. Germline values: CDR1 SEHNR, CDR2 FQNEAQ (reference sequence). Note on this clone: Its target is unknown.

The chain combines TRBV7-9 with TRBJ2-1, with 16 bases lining up with TRBD2. This sequence originates from a girl between 5 and 17 years old in good health and CMV-seropositive. Sequenced sample: PBMCs. The CDR3, as DNA: TGTGCCAGCAGCAGATCCGGGACTAGCGGGAGGGTCGATGAGCAGTTCTTC. This translates into CASSRSGTSGRVDEQFF.